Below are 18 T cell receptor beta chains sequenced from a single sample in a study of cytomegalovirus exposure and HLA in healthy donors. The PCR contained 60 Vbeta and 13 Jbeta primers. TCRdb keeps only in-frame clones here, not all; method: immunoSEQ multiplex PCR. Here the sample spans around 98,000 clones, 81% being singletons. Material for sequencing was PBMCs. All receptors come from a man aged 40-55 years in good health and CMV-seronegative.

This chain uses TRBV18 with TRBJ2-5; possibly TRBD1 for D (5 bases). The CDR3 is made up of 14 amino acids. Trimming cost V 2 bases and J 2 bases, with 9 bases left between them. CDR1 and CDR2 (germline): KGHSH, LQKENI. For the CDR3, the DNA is TGTGCCAGCTCACCAAGGGGATCTCAAGAGACCCAGTACTTC. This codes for CASSPRGSQETQYF. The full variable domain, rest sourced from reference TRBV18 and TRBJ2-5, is NAGVMQNPRHLVRRRGQEARLRCSPMKGHSHVYWYRQLPEEGLKFMVYLQKENIIDESGMPKERFSAEFPKEGPSILRIQQVVRGDSAAYFCASSPRGSQETQYFGPGTRLLVL.

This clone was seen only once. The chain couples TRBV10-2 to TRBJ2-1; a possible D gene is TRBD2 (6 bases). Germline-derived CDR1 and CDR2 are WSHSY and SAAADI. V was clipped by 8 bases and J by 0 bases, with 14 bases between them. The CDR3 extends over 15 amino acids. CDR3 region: CASRGTSSSYNEQFF. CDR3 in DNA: TGCGCCAGCCGAGGGACTTCGAGCTCCTACAATGAGCAGTTCTTC.

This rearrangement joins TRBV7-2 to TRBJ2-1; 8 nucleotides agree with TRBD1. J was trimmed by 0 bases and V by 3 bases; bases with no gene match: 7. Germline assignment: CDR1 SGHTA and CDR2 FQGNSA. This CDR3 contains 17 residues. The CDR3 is CASSLQGATSSYNEQFF. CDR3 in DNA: TGTGCCAGCAGCTTGCAGGGGGCGACGAGCTCCTACAATGAGCAGTTCTTC. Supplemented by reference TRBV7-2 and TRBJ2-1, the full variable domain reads GAGVSQSPSNKVTEKGKDVELRCDPISGHTALYWYRQSLGQGLEFLIYFQGNSAPDKSGLPSDRFSAERTGGSVSTLTIQRTQQEDSAVYLCASSLQGATSSYNEQFFGPGTRLTVL.

This chain's CDR3 is CASSLGARREKLFF. In nucleotides, the CDR3 is TGTGCCAGCAGTTTAGGGGCCCGTAGGGAAAAACTGTTTTTT. The chain recombines TRBV28 with TRBJ1-4, with D possibly being TRBD1 (5 bases). CDR3 length: 14 amino acids. The germline V and J ends were trimmed by 2 bases and 8 bases, with 12 bases remaining between them. Germline assignment: CDR1 MDHEN and CDR2 SYDVKM.

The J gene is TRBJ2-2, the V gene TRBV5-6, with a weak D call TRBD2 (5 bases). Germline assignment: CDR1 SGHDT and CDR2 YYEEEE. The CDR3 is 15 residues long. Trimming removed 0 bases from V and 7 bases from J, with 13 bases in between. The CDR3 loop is CASSLASLSGGELFF. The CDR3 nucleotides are TGTGCCAGCAGCTTGGCTAGCCTCAGTGGCGGGGAGCTGTTTTTT. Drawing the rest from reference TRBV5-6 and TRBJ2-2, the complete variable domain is DAGVTQSPTHLIKTRGQQVTLRCSPKSGHDTVSWYQQALGQGPQFIFQYYEEEERQRGNFPDRFSGHQFPNYSSELNVNALLLGDSALYLCASSLASLSGGELFFGEGSRLTVL.

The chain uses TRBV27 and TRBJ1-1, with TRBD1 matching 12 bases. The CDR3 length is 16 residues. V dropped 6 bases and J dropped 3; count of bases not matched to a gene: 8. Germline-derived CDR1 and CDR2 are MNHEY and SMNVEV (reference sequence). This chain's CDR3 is CASSLRGTGGYTEAFF. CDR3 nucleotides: TGTGCCAGCAGCCTCCGCGGGACAGGGGGCTACACTGAAGCTTTCTTT.

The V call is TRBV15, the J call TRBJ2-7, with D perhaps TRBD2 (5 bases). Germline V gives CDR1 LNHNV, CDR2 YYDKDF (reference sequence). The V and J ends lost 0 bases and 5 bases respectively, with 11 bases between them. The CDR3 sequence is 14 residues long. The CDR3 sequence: CATSRDASLNEQYF. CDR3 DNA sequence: TGTGCCACCAGCAGAGACGCTAGCCTTAACGAGCAGTACTTC.

The CDR3 loop is CASSLFQANSGNTIYF. The DNA for the CDR3 is TGCGCCAGCAGCTTGTTCCAGGCCAACTCTGGAAACACCATATATTTT. The chain carries TRBV5-1 and TRBJ1-3; D gene ambiguous. The CDR3 has 16 amino acids. From germline, CDR1 is SGHRS and CDR2 YFSETQ. Trimming removed 1 base from V and 0 bases from J, with 11 bases in between.

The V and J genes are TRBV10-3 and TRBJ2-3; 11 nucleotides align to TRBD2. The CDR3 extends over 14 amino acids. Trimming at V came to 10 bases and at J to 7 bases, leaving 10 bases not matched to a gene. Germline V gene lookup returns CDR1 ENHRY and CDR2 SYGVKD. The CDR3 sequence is CASQTSGAQNTQYF. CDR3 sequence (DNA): TGTGCCAGCCAGACTAGCGGGGCACAGAATACGCAGTATTTT.

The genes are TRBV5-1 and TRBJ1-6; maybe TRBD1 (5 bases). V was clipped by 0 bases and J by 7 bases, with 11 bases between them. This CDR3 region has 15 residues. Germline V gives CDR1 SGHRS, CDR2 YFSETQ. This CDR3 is CASSLGSGENSPLHF. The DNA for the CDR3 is TGCGCCAGCAGCTTGGGTTCGGGGGAGAATTCACCCCTCCACTTT.

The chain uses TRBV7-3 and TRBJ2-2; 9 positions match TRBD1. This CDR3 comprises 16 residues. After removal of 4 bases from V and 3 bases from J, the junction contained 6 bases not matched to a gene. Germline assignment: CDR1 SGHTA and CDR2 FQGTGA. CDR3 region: CASSSPGQGDTGELFF. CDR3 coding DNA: TGTGCCAGCAGCTCACCGGGACAGGGCGACACCGGGGAGCTGTTTTTT. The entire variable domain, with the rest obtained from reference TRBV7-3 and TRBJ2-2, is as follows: GAGVSQTPSNKVTEKGKYVELRCDPISGHTALYWYRQSLGQGPEFLIYFQGTGAADDSGLPNDRFFAVRPEGSVSTLKIQRTERGDSAVYLCASSSPGQGDTGELFFGEGSRLTVL.

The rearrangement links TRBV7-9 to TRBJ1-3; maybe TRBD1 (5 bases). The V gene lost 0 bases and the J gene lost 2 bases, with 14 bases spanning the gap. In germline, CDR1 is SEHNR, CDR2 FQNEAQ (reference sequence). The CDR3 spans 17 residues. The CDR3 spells CASSLASPGVAGNTIYF. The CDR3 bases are TGTGCCAGCAGCTTAGCGTCCCCGGGGGTTGCTGGAAACACCATATATTTT.

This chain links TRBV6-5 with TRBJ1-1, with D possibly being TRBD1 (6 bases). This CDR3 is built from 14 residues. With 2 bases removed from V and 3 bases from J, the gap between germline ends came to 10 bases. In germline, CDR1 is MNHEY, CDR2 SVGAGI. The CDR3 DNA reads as TGTGCCAGCAGTTACATAGGGGGGGACACTGAAGCTTTCTTT. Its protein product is CASSYIGGDTEAFF.

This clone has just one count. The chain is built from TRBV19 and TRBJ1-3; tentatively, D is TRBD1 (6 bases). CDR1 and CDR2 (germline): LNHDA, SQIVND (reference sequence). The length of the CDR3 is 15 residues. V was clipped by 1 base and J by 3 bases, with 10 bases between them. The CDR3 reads CASSIAGQSGNTIYF. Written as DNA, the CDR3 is TGTGCCAGTAGTATAGCCGGACAGAGTGGAAACACCATATATTTT.

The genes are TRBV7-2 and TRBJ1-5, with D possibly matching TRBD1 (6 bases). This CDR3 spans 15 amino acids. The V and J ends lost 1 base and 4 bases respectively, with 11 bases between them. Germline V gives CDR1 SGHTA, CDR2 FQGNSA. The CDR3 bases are TGTGCCAGCAGCTTAGAAGGGGGAAGGAATCAGCCCCAGCATTTT. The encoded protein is CASSLEGGRNQPQHF.

CDR3 amino acids: CASSPGQGQVSGYTF. DNA for the CDR3: TGTGCCAGCAGCCCAGGACAGGGGCAAGTGAGTGGCTACACCTTC. The chain joins TRBV7-9 to TRBJ1-2, with 9 bases lining up with TRBD1. J gave up 7 bases and V 5 bases, and 11 bases lay outside the gene matches. This CDR3 comprises 15 residues. Looked up from germline, CDR1 is SEHNR and CDR2 is FQNEAQ (reference sequence).

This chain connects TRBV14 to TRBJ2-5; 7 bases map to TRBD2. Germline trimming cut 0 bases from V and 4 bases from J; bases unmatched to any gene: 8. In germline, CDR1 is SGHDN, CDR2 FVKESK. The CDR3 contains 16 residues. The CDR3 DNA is TGTGCCAGCAGCCAAGAAATTGGTGGACTAGGAGAGACCCAGTACTTC. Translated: CASSQEIGGLGETQYF.

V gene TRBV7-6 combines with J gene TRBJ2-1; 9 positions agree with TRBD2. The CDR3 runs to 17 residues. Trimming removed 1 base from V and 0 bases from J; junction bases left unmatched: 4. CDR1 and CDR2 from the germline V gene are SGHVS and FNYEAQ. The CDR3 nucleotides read TGTGCCAGCAGCTTAGGGAGCGGGGGGAGCTCCTACAATGAGCAGTTCTTC. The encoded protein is CASSLGSGGSSYNEQFF.